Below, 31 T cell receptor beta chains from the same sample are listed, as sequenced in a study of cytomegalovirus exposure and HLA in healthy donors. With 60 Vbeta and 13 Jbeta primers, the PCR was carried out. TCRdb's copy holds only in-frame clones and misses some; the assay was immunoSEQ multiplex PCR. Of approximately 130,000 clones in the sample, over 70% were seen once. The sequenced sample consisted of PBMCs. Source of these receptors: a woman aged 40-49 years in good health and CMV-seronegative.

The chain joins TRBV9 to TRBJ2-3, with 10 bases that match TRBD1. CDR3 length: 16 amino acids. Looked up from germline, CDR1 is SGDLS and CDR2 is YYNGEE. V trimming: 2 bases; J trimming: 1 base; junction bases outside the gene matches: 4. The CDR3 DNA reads TGTGCCAGCAGCGTTCATGGGACAGGGGGCACAGATACGCAGTATTTT. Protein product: CASSVHGTGGTDTQYF.

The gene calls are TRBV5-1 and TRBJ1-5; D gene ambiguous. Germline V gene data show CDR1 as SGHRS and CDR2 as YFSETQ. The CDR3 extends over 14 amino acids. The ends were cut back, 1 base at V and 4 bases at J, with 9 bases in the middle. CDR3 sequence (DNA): TGCGCCAGCAGCTTGAGCGGCGGGAATCAGCCCCAGCATTTT. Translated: CASSLSGGNQPQHF.

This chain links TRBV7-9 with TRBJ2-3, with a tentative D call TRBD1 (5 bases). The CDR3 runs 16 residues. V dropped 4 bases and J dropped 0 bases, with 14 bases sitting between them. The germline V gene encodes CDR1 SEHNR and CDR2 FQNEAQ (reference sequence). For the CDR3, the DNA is TGTGCCAGCAGCTCGCAAATGGGGCGAAGCACAGATACGCAGTATTTT. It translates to CASSSQMGRSTDTQYF.

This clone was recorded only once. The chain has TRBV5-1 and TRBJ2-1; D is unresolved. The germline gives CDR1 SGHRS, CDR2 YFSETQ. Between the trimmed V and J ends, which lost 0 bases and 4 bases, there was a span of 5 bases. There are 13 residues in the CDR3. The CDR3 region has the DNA TGCGCCAGCAGCTTGGTACAGTACAATGAGCAGTTCTTC. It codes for CASSLVQYNEQFF.

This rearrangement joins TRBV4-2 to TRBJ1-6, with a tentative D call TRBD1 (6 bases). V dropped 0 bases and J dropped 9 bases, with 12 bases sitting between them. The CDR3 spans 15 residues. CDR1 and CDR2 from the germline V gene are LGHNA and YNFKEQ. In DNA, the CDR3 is TGTGCCAGCAGCCAAGACAGGGGTATGATTTCACCCCTCCACTTT. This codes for CASSQDRGMISPLHF.

The CDR3 DNA reads TGTGCCAGCACCCCCGCATCGTCAACCTACGAGCAGTACTTC. Translating it yields CASTPASSTYEQYF. The chain carries TRBV27 and TRBJ2-5; D remains ambiguous. The J call may be faulty, since TRBJ2-7 better matches the DNA end. Germline V gives CDR1 MNHEY, CDR2 SMNVEV (reference sequence). This CDR3 has 14 amino acids.

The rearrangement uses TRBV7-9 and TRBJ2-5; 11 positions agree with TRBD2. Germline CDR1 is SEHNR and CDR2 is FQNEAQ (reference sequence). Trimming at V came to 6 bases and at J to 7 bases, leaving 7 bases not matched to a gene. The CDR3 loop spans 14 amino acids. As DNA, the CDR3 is TGTGCCAGCAGTACTAGCGGGGGCTCTGGGACCCAGTACTTC. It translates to CASSTSGGSGTQYF.

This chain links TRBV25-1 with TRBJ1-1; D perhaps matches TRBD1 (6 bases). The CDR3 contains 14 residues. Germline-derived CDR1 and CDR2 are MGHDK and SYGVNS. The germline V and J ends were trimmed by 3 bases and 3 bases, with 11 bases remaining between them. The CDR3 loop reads CASSDQGRDTEAFF. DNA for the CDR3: TGTGCCAGCAGTGATCAGGGGAGGGACACTGAAGCTTTCTTT. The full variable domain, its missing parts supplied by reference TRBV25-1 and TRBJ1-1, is EADIYQTPRYLVIGTGKKITLECSQTMGHDKMYWYQQDPGMELHLIHYSYGVNSTEKGDLSSESTVSRIRTEHFPLTLESARPSHTSQYLCASSDQGRDTEAFFGQGTRLTVV.

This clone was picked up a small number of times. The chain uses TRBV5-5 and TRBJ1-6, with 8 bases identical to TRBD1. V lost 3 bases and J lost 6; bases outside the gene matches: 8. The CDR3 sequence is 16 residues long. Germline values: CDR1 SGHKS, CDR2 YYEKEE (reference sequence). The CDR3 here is CASSYQGAPFNSPLHF. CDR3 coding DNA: TGTGCCAGCAGCTACCAGGGGGCCCCTTTTAATTCACCCCTCCACTTT.

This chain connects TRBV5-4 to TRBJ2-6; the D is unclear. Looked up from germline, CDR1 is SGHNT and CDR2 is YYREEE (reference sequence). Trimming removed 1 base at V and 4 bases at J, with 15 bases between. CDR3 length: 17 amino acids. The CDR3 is CASSLKPSGLGANVLTF. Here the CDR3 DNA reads TGTGCCAGCAGCTTGAAGCCCTCAGGATTGGGGGCCAACGTCCTGACTTTC.

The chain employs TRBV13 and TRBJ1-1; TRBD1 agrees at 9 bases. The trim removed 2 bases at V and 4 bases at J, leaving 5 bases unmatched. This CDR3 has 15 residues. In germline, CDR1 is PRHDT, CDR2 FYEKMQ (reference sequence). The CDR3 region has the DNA TGTGCCAGCAGCTTATACAGGGGGCGAGGCACTGAAGCTTTCTTT. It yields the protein CASSLYRGRGTEAFF.

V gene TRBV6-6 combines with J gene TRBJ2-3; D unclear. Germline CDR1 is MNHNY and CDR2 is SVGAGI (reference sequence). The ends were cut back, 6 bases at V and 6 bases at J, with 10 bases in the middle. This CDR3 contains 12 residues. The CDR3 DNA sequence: TGTGCCAGCAGCCCCTTAGCTGATACGCAGTATTTT. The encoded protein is CASSPLADTQYF.

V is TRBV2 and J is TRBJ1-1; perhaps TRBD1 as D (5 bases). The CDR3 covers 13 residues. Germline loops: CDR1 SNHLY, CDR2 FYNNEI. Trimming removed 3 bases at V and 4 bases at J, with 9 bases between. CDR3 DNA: TGTGCCAGCAGTGATCGGGGGGGCACTGAAGCTTTCTTT. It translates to CASSDRGGTEAFF.

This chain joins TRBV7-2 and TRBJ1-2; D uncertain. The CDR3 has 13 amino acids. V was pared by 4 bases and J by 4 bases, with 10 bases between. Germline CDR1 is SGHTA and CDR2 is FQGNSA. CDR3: CASSSLRAYGYTF. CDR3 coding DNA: TGTGCCAGCAGCTCGTTGAGGGCCTATGGCTACACCTTC.

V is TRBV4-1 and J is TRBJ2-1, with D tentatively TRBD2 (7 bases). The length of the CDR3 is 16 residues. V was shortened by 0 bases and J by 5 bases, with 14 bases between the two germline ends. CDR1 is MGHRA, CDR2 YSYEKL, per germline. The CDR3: CASSQDPGGYNNEQFF. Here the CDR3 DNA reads TGCGCCAGCAGCCAAGATCCGGGGGGCTACAACAATGAGCAGTTCTTC.

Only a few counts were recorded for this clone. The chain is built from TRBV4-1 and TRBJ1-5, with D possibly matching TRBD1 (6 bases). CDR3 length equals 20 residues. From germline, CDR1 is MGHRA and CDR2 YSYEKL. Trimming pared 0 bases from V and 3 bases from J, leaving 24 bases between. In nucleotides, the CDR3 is TGCGCCAGCAGCCAAGAAGGCGGAGTTATGTACAGGGTGATCAATCAGCCCCAGCATTTT. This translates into CASSQEGGVMYRVINQPQHF.

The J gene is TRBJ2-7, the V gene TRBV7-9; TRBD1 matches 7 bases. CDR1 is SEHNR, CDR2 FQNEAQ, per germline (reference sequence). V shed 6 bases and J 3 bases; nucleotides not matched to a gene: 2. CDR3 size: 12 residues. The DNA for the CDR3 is TGTGCCAGCAGTGGGACAGTCTACGAGCAGTACTTC. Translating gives CASSGTVYEQYF.

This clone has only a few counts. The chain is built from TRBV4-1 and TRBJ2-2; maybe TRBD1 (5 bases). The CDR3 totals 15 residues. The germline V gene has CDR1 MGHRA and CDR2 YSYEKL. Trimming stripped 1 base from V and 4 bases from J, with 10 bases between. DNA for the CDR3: TGCGCCAGCAGCCAAGCCGTAGGGGCCACCGGGGAGCTGTTTTTT. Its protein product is CASSQAVGATGELFF.

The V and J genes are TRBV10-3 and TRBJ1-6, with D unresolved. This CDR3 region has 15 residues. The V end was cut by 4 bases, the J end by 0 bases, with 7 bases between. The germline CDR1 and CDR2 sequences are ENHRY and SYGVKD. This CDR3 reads CAISARSSYNSPLHF. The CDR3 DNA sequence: TGTGCCATCAGTGCACGGAGCTCCTATAATTCACCCCTCCACTTT.

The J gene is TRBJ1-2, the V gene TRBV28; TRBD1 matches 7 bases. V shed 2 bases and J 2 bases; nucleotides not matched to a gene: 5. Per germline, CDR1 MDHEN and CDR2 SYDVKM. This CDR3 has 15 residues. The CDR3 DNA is TGTGCCAGCAGTTTAGGGGGACAGTCAAACTATGGCTACACCTTC. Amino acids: CASSLGGQSNYGYTF.

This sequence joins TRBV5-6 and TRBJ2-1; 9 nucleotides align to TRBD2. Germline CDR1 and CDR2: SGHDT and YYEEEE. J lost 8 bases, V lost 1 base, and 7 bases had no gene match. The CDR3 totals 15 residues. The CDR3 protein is CASSLLRGGAYEQFF. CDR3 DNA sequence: TGTGCCAGCAGCTTGTTGCGGGGGGGGGCGTATGAGCAGTTCTTC.

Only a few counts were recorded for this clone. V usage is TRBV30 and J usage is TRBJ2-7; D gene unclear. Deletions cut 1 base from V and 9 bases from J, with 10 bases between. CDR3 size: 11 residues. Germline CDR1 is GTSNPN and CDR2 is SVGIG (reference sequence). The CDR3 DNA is TGTGCCTGGAGTGATACTGGGCTGCAGTACTTC. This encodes CAWSDTGLQYF.

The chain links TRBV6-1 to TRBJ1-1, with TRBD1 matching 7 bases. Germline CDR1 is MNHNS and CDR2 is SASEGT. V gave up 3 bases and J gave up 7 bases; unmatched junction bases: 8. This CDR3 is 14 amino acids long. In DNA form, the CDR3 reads TGTGCCAGCAGTGATGGGACAGCGCTTCGTGAAGCTTTCTTT. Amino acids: CASSDGTALREAFF.

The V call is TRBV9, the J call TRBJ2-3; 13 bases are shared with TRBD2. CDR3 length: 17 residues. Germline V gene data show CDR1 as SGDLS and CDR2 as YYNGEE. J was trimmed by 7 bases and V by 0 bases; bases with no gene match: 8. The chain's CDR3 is CASSVGGGTSGTYTQYF. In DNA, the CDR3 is TGTGCCAGCAGCGTAGGAGGCGGGACTAGCGGGACCTATACGCAGTATTTT. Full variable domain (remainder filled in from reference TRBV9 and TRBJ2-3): DSGVTQTPKHLITATGQRVTLRCSPRSGDLSVYWYQQSLDQGLQFLIQYYNGEERAKGNILERFSAQQFPDLHSELNLSSLELGDSALYFCASSVGGGTSGTYTQYFGPGTRLTVL.

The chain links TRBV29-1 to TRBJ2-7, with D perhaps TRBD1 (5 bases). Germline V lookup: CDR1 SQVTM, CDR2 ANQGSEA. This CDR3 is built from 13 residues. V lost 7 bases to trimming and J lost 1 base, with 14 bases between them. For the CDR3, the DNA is TGCAGCGCGTTGGACACCGTTTCCTACGAGCAGTACTTC. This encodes CSALDTVSYEQYF.

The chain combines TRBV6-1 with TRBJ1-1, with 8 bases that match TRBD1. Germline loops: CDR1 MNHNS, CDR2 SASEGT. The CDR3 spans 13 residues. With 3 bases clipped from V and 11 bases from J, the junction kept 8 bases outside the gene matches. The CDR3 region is CASSESGGDGAFF. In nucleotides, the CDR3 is TGTGCCAGCAGTGAGTCAGGGGGCGATGGGGCTTTCTTT.

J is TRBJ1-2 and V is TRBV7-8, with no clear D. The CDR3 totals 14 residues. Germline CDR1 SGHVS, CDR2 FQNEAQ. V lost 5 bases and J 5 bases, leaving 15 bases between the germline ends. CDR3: CASSPGSSFYGYTF. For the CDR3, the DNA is TGTGCCAGCAGCCCCGGTTCGTCATTTTATGGCTACACCTTC.

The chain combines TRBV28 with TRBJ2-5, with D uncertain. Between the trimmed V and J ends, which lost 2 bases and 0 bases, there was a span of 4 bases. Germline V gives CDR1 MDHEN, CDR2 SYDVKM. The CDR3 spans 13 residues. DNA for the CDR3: TGTGCCAGCAGTTTAACACACCAAGAGACCCAGTACTTC. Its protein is CASSLTHQETQYF.

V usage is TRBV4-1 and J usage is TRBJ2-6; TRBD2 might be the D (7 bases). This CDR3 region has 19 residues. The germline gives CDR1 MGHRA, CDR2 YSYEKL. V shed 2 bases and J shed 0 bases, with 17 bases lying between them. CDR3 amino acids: CASSQNRVGGSSGANVLTF. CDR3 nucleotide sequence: TGCGCCAGCAGCCAAAACAGGGTGGGGGGGTCCTCTGGGGCCAACGTCCTGACTTTC.

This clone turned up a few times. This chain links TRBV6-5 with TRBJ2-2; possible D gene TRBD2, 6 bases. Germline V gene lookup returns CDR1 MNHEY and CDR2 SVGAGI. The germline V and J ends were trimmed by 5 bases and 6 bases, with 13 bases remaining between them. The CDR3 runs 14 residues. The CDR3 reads CASSTLALAGELFF. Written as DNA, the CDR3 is TGTGCCAGCAGTACACTAGCACTGGCCGGGGAGCTGTTTTTT.

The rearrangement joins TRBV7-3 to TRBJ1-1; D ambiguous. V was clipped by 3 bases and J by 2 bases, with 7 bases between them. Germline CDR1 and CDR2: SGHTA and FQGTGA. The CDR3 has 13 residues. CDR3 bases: TGTGCCAGCAGCTTTAGCGCAAACACTGAAGCTTTCTTT. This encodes CASSFSANTEAFF.